This T cell receptor beta chain was identified in a study of blood T cell repertoires in COVID-19. On the study more broadly: Acute and convalescent COVID-19 samples came from the United States, Italy and Spain. The cDNA or gDNA used as material had been derived from T cells, B-cell-depleted T cells, or PBMCs.

Trimming took 6 bases from V and 3 from J, leaving 8 bases between them. The V gene's germline CDR1 is MNHEY and CDR2 SVGEGT. The CDR3 sequence is 12 residues long. The repertoire was sequenced with immunoSEQ multiplex PCR; TCRdb's copy has only in-frame clones and lacks some. The data hold over 200,000 clones, with 85% to 90% observed a single time. The V and J genes are TRBV6-2 or TRBV6-3 and TRBJ2-5, with D maybe TRBD1 (6 bases). The sample taken for sequencing was PBMCs or T cells enriched from blood (not recorded which). The source is a young man who had recovered from COVID-19. For the CDR3, the DNA is TGTGCCAGCAGCCCAGGGGAAGAGACCCAGTACTTC. It specifies CASSPGEETQYF.